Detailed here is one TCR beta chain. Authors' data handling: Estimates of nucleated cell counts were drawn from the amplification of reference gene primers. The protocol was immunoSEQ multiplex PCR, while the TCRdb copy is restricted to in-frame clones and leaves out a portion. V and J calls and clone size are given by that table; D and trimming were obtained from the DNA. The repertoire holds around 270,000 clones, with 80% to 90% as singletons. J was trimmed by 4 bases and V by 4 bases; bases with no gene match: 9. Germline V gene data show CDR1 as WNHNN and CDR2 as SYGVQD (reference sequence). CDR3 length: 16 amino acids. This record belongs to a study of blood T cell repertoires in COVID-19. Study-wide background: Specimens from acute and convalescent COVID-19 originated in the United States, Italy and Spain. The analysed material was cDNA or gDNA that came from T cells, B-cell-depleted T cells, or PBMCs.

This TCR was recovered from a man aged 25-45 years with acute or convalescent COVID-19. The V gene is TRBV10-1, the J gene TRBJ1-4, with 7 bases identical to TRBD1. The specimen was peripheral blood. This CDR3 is CASSATAGGINEKLFF. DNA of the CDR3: TGCGCCAGCAGTGCTACGGCAGGGGGAATTAATGAAAAACTGTTTTTT.